A selection of T cell receptor beta chains follows, all from one sample in a study of T-cell reconstitution after alpha-beta-depleted transplantation in children. TCRdb processed the PCR reads anew with MiXCR; each CDR3 protein has one entry. The sample lists hundreds of thousands of distinct CDR3 sequences; over 15% were seen once. The sequencing used PBMCs from the stem cell graft donor, collected from the stem cell graft. The receptors stem from a human donor who donated a stem cell graft to a child with acute myeloid leukemia. The CDR3 runs from the conserved cysteine through the conserved F or W. D genes are given only for firm matches. Only part of the rows carry a size: once, few, many, or a class if the clone is expanded.

v_gene	j_gene	d_gene	abundance	CDR3nt	CDR3aa
TRBV7-8	TRBJ2-5	TRBD2	few	TGTGCCAGCAGCTCTGCCGGGGGGAACCAAGAGACCCAGTACTTC	CASSSAGGNQETQYF
TRBV7-2	TRBJ1-6	NA	many	TGTGCCAGCAGCGCCGGGTATTCACCCCTCCACTTT	CASSAGYSPLHF
TRBV6-5	TRBJ1-1	NA	few	TGTGCCAGCAGTTACTCGGCAGGGGTCACTGAAGCTTTCTTT	CASSYSAGVTEAFF
TRBV25-1	TRBJ2-2	NA	NA	TGTGCCAGCAGTGAATTTGGGGCAGGGACGCTGTTTTTT	CASSEFGAGTLFF
TRBV20-1	TRBJ2-3	NA	many	TGCAGTGCTAGAGAACCGGGTTTCACGAATACGCAGTATTTT	CSAREPGFTNTQYF
TRBV20-1	TRBJ2-1	TRBD2	many	TGCAGTGCTAGACTCGGGGGGGTGGTCAATGAGCAGTTCTTC	CSARLGGVVNEQFF
TRBV7-9	TRBJ1-1	NA	few	TGTGCCAGCACGCGGGTTCAGAGTACTGAAGCTTTCTTT	CASTRVQSTEAFF
TRBV12-3/TRBV12-4	TRBJ1-1	NA	many	TGTGCCAGCAGGGAAGACCTTCCGAACACTGAAGCTTTCTTT	CASREDLPNTEAFF
TRBV20-1	TRBJ2-1	NA	NA	TGCAGTGCTAGGGGGGCTCGGGCCCGCAATGAGCAGTTCTTC	CSARGARARNEQFF
TRBV24-1	TRBJ1-5	NA	many	TGTGCCACCACTAGACAGCTAAGCAATCAGCCCCAGCATTTT	CATTRQLSNQPQHF
TRBV7-2	TRBJ2-2	TRBD1	few	TGTGCCAGCAGCATGACAGGGCCCGGGGAGCTGTTTTTT	CASSMTGPGELFF
TRBV20-1	TRBJ2-1	NA	many	TGCAGCCCAAGAGGCAGTGGAGAGCAGTTCTTC	CSPRGSGEQFF
TRBV29-1	TRBJ2-3	NA	many	TGCAGCGTTGAACCCCGGGATCCCGGCACAGATACGCAGTATTTT	CSVEPRDPGTDTQYF
TRBV7-2	TRBJ2-1	TRBD1	NA	TGTGCCAGCAGCTTTCGAGGGGACAGTAACAATGAGCAGTTCTTC	CASSFRGDSNNEQFF
TRBV10-3	TRBJ1-1	NA	many	TGTGCCATCAGTGAGTCGATGTATCAGGGGCTGGGTGAAGCTTTCTTT	CAISESMYQGLGEAFF
TRBV29-1	TRBJ1-4	NA	NA	TGCAGCGTTAGTGGGCCGGGAACTAATGAAAAACTGTTTTTT	CSVSGPGTNEKLFF
TRBV10-3	TRBJ1-1	NA	NA	TGTGCCATCAGTGAGTCGACAGATGCCATGAACACTGAAGCTTTCTTT	CAISESTDAMNTEAFF
TRBV15	TRBJ2-1	NA	NA	TGTGCCACCAGCAGAGGTTGGTTAAGTGCCAAGAGCTCCTACAATGAGCAGTTCTTC	CATSRGWLSAKSSYNEQFF
TRBV20-1	TRBJ1-4	NA	many	TGCAGTGCTAGAGACCAGTTCAGGCAGCCAGGTGAAAAACTGTTTTTT	CSARDQFRQPGEKLFF
TRBV20-1	TRBJ2-2	TRBD1	many	TGCAGTGCCCCCGACAGGGAAACAGGGGAGCTGTTTTTT	CSAPDRETGELFF
TRBV7-2	TRBJ2-2	TRBD1	NA	TGTGCCAGCAGCTTAGGAGTACAGGGGTGGAACACCGGGGAGCTGTTTTTT	CASSLGVQGWNTGELFF
TRBV10-3	TRBJ2-3	NA	NA	TGTGCCATCAGTGGGGTTAATATGGGGAGCACAGATACGCAGTATTTT	CAISGVNMGSTDTQYF
TRBV4-3	TRBJ1-3	NA	few	TGCGCCAGCAGCCAAGTAATCGCAAGCTCTGGAAACACCATATATTTT	CASSQVIASSGNTIYF
TRBV20-1	TRBJ2-5	NA	NA	TGCAGTGCTAGAGATATAGAAAAAGAGACCCAGTACTTC	CSARDIEKETQYF
TRBV5-6	TRBJ2-3	TRBD1	NA	TGTGCCAGCAGCAGGGACAGGGGCAGCACAGATACGCAGTATTTT	CASSRDRGSTDTQYF
TRBV28	TRBJ2-1	NA	NA	TGTGCCAGCAGTTTACCCAATCGGGGCGATGAGCAGTTCTTC	CASSLPNRGDEQFF
TRBV4-3	TRBJ1-1	NA	NA	TGCGCCAGCAGCCAAGACCGCCAGGGGACCGGTGAAGCTTTCTTT	CASSQDRQGTGEAFF
TRBV4-3	TRBJ2-3	TRBD2	NA	TGCGCCAGCAGCCAAGTTGTAGCGGGGGGCTCCGTCAGCCCTACGCAGTATTTT	CASSQVVAGGSVSPTQYF
TRBV20-1	TRBJ2-4	NA	many	TGCAGTGCTAAACCCCCCGGGGGTCTGAAGGGCATTCAGTACTTC	CSAKPPGGLKGIQYF
TRBV6-5	TRBJ2-3	NA	NA	TGTGCCAGCAGTTACCGGCACGAGGGAGATACGCAGTATTTT	CASSYRHEGDTQYF
TRBV29-1	TRBJ1-3	NA	many	TGCAGCGTTGGCGGACACTCTGGAAACACCATATATTTT	CSVGGHSGNTIYF
TRBV10-2	TRBJ2-3	TRBD2	few	TGCGCCAGCAGAGAGACTAGCGGGGGGTTAGATACGCAGTATTTT	CASRETSGGLDTQYF
TRBV5-1	TRBJ2-3	NA	many	TGCGCCAGCAGCTTGGAACCCAGCGGAATCCCAGATACGCAGTATTTT	CASSLEPSGIPDTQYF
TRBV29-1	TRBJ1-2	TRBD1	many	TGCAGCGTCCCGACAGGGGGCTATGGCTACACCTTC	CSVPTGGYGYTF
TRBV20-1	TRBJ2-3	TRBD2	many	TGCAGTGCTAGAGTTCCTAGCGGGGGGGCCACAGATACGCAGTATTTT	CSARVPSGGATDTQYF
TRBV5-1	TRBJ2-1	NA	few	TGCGCCAGCAGCTTGATTTTCCGTGCCATAAGGGGCACAAATGAGCAGTTCTTC	CASSLIFRAIRGTNEQFF
TRBV20-1	TRBJ2-4	TRBD2	NA	TGCAGTGCTAGGTCCGGGACTAGCGGGGGTAGGGGAGCCAAAAACATTCAGTACTTC	CSARSGTSGGRGAKNIQYF
TRBV12-3/TRBV12-4	TRBJ2-5	TRBD2	few	TGTGCCAGCAGTTCTCCGGGGGGGAACCGAGAGACCCAGTACTTC	CASSSPGGNRETQYF
TRBV6-1	TRBJ1-5	NA	NA	TGTGCCAGCAGTGAACAGGACACAGGCAATCAGCCCCAGCATTTT	CASSEQDTGNQPQHF
TRBV12-3/TRBV12-4	TRBJ1-5	NA	many	TGTGCCAGCAGTCCCGGACAGCTTAGCAATCAGCCCCAGCATTTT	CASSPGQLSNQPQHF
TRBV7-3	TRBJ2-1	NA	many	TGTGCCAGCAGCTTAACGGCGAACAGGGTCTACAATGAGCAGTTCTTC	CASSLTANRVYNEQFF
TRBV12-3/TRBV12-4	TRBJ2-7	NA	many	TGTGCCAGCAGTTTTATGTGGGAGCAGTACTTC	CASSFMWEQYF
TRBV5-6	TRBJ2-3	NA	many	TGTGCCAGCAGACAAAGCGGTCCAGCCACAGATACGCAGTATTTT	CASRQSGPATDTQYF
TRBV7-9	TRBJ2-7	NA	few	TGTGCCAGCAGCTTAGAGGGGTTCTACGAGCAGTACTTC	CASSLEGFYEQYF
TRBV12-3/TRBV12-4	TRBJ2-3	TRBD2	few	TGTGCCAGCAGTTTTAGCGGGGGATCAGATACGCAGTATTTT	CASSFSGGSDTQYF
TRBV7-9	TRBJ1-1	NA	NA	TGTGCCAGCAGCCCAGTGGGGATAGAAGCTTTCTTT	CASSPVGIEAFF
TRBV12-3/TRBV12-4	TRBJ1-1	TRBD1	many	TGTGCCAGCAGTTGGACAGGGGACGGCACTGAAGCTTTCTTT	CASSWTGDGTEAFF
TRBV29-1	TRBJ1-1	NA	many	TGCAGCGCCGGTCAAGCTGAAGCTTTCTTT	CSAGQAEAFF
TRBV5-1	TRBJ1-1	NA	NA	TGCGCCAGCAGCTCACGGCGTAACACTGAACCTTTCTTT	CASSSRRNTEPFF
TRBV7-6	TRBJ2-2	NA	many	TGTGCCAGCAGCTTAGCGGGGGGACACACCGGGGAGCTGTTTTTT	CASSLAGGHTGELFF
TRBV12-3/TRBV12-4	TRBJ2-1	TRBD1	many	TGTGCCTCCGAGGACAGGCAAAATGAGCAGTTCTTC	CASEDRQNEQFF
TRBV6-2/TRBV6-3	TRBJ2-3	NA	NA	TGTGCCAGCAGTTCGGGACCTGGGGTGCAGTATTTT	CASSSGPGVQYF
TRBV5-1	TRBJ1-1	TRBD1	NA	TGCGCCAGCAGCTTAACAGGGGGCATCAGTGGGGTCGACACTGAAGCTTTCTTT	CASSLTGGISGVDTEAFF